The 13 T cell receptor beta chains below all came from one sample that was sequenced in a study of T cell responses to AZD1222 COVID-19 vaccine. Data came from immunoSEQ multiplex PCR; TCRdb stores just in-frame clones and leaves some out. Counted here are some 110,000 clones, about nine tenths occurring once; the ten biggest clones make up 15% to 20%. The sequencing used peripheral blood, collected on day 0 of AZD1222 vaccination. These receptors came from an adult in good health.

This clone was recorded once. The chain carries TRBV6-5 and TRBJ2-1, with D possibly being TRBD2 (7 bases). CDR1 MNHEY and CDR2 SVGAGI come from the germline V gene. The CDR3 is 15 amino acids. The V gene lost 0 bases and the J gene lost 9 bases, with 15 bases spanning the gap. CDR3 protein: CASSYSSGGAGEQFF. For the CDR3, the DNA is TGTGCCAGCAGTTACTCGAGTGGGGGGGCGGGTGAGCAGTTCTTC.

The chain uses TRBV7-9 and TRBJ1-1, with D hard to call. This CDR3 has 12 residues. Germline V gene data show CDR1 as SEHNR and CDR2 as FQNEAQ (reference sequence). Between the trimmed V and J ends, which lost 5 bases and 6 bases, there was a span of 10 bases. The CDR3 sequence is CASSPQTPEAFF. The CDR3 nucleotides are TGTGCCAGCAGCCCCCAGACCCCTGAAGCTTTCTTT. Based on the CDR3 plus reference TRBV7-9 and TRBJ1-1, the full variable domain is DTGVSQNPRHKITKRGQNVTFRCDPISEHNRLYWYRQTLGQGPEFLTYFQNEAQLEKSRLLSDRFSAERPKGSFSTLEIQRTEQGDSAMYLCASSPQTPEAFFGQGTRLTVV.

The J gene is TRBJ1-1, the V gene TRBV10-3; D is possibly TRBD1 (5 bases). Germline lookup yields CDR1 ENHRY and CDR2 SYGVKD. This CDR3 contains 13 residues. Between the trimmed V and J ends, which lost 7 bases and 1 base, there was a span of 10 bases. CDR3 nucleotides: TGTGCCATCACTCAGACAGCGAACACTGAAGCTTTCTTT. This codes for CAITQTANTEAFF.

V usage is TRBV14 and J usage is TRBJ1-6, with D possibly TRBD1 on 5 matching bases. This CDR3 contains 15 residues. The germline CDR1 and CDR2 sequences are SGHDN and FVKESK. The V end was cut by 2 bases, the J end by 9 bases, with 14 bases between. The CDR3 reads CASSQNQGGSSPLHF. The CDR3 region has the DNA TGTGCCAGCAGCCAAAATCAGGGTGGTAGTTCACCCCTCCACTTT. Looking up the rest from reference TRBV14 and TRBJ1-6 gives the full variable domain: EAGVTQFPSHSVIEKGQTVTLRCDPISGHDNLYWYRRVMGKEIKFLLHFVKESKQDESGMPNNRFLAERTGGTYSTLKVQPAELEDSGVYFCASSQNQGGSSPLHFGNGTRLTVT.

The chain recombines TRBV18 with TRBJ1-2; the D gene is possibly TRBD1 (5 bases). The CDR3 spans 15 residues. V gave up 3 bases and J gave up 2 bases, with 13 bases separating them. CDR1 is KGHSH and CDR2 is LQKENI in the germline V gene. The CDR3, as DNA: TGTGCCAGCTCACCTGAGCTGGGGGGGAACTATGGCTACACCTTC. It specifies CASSPELGGNYGYTF.

The chain combines TRBV12-3 or TRBV12-4 with TRBJ1-1; 7 bases map to TRBD1. After removal of 4 bases from V and 7 bases from J, the junction contained 6 bases not matched to a gene. The CDR3 contains 13 residues. CDR3 DNA: TGTGCCAGCAGTTCGCAGGGGGATATTGAAGCTTTCTTT. This codes for CASSSQGDIEAFF.

This clone was detected only once. The chain joins TRBV5-1 to TRBJ2-7; D remains unclear. This CDR3 has 14 amino acids. V shed 0 bases and J shed 0 bases, with 7 bases lying between them. Germline values: CDR1 SGHRS, CDR2 YFSETQ. The CDR3 DNA reads as TGCGCCAGCAGCTTGGTCGGCGCCTCCTACGAGCAGTACTTC. It translates to CASSLVGASYEQYF.

V usage is TRBV18 and J usage is TRBJ2-1, with no clear D. Trimming took 3 bases from V and 7 from J, leaving 4 bases between them. Germline CDR1 reads KGHSH; CDR2 reads LQKENI. The CDR3 extends over 11 amino acids. The CDR3 nucleotides are TGTGCCAGCTCACCGGGAAATGAGCAGTTCTTC. Amino acids: CASSPGNEQFF.

The chain combines TRBV6-6 with TRBJ1-1; D ambiguous. The CDR3 extends over 14 amino acids. V was pared by 7 bases and J by 3 bases, with 15 bases between. The V gene's germline CDR1 is MNHNY and CDR2 SVGAGI (reference sequence). CDR3 region: CASTSQTYHTEAFF. The CDR3 DNA is TGTGCCAGCACCAGTCAGACTTACCACACTGAAGCTTTCTTT.

This clone was found once. The J gene is TRBJ2-2, the V gene TRBV27; 8 nucleotides align to TRBD2. Germline V gene data show CDR1 as MNHEY and CDR2 as SMNVEV (reference sequence). V was clipped by 4 bases and J by 1 base; unmatched bases: 23. The CDR3 consists of 22 residues. Here the CDR3 reads CASSSHGTSRWEGDWNTGELFF. The CDR3 region has the DNA TGTGCCAGCAGTTCCCACGGGACTAGTAGATGGGAAGGAGATTGGAACACCGGGGAGCTGTTTTTT.

The sample holds one count of this clone. V usage is TRBV12-1 and J usage is TRBJ1-5. TRBV12-1 is labeled a pseudogene. This CDR3 comprises 14 residues. The CDR3 coding sequence is TGTGCCACCCTAGTTGGGGGACGCAATCAGCCCCAGCATTTT. Its translation is CATLVGGRNQPQHF.

The chain uses TRBV13 and TRBJ2-7, with 11 bases fitting TRBD2. Trimming removed 3 bases from V and 2 bases from J; junction bases left unmatched: 12. The germline CDR1 and CDR2 sequences are PRHDT and FYEKMQ (reference sequence). This CDR3 region has 18 residues. The CDR3 DNA sequence: TGTGCCAGCAGCTTCAGCCTAGCGGGGGGCGTAAAGACCTACGAGCAGTACTTC. This sequence encodes CASSFSLAGGVKTYEQYF.

V and J are TRBV7-8 and TRBJ2-7; D is perhaps TRBD1 (6 bases). V was shortened by 8 bases and J by 1 base, with 15 bases between the two germline ends. The V gene's germline CDR1 is SGHVS and CDR2 FQNEAQ. The CDR3 runs 14 residues. In DNA form, the CDR3 reads TGTGCCAGCTCCCCTTTAGGGGGTTCCTACGAGCAGTACTTC. As protein: CASSPLGGSYEQYF.